The rows below give T cell receptor beta chains drawn from one sample of a study of blood T cell repertoires in COVID-19. Measured with immunoSEQ multiplex PCR; TCRdb has only the in-frame clones, and not every one. The profile shows 150,000 to 200,000 clones, approximately 85% of them singletons. Material: peripheral blood. The receptors come from a man in his fifties or sixties who had recovered from COVID-19. CDR3s include the opening cysteine and the closing phenylalanine or tryptophan. Each record gives: V gene, J gene, D gene, clone size, CDR3 DNA, CDR3 protein. The D gene is left open where the match is weak. Clone size is given for some rows only: seen once, a few or many times, or a class if the clone is expanded.

TRBV5-6	TRBJ2-7	.	.	TGTGCCAGCAGCTCGTTACTAGGGGGAGTCTACGAGCAGTACTTC	CASSSLLGGVYEQYF
TRBV7-3	TRBJ1-1	TRBD1	.	TGTGCCAGCAGTTCCACAGGGGGAACAGCTGAAGCTTTCTTT	CASSSTGGTAEAFF
TRBV5-4	TRBJ1-2	.	.	TGTGCCAGCAGTGGGGGCGAAGTTAAGTATGGCTACACCTTC	CASSGGEVKYGYTF
TRBV19	TRBJ2-5	TRBD2	.	TGTGCCAGTAGTAGAGGACTAGCGGGGCTCCAAGAGACCCAGTACTTC	CASSRGLAGLQETQYF
TRBV30	TRBJ1-4	TRBD1	few	TGTGCCTGGAGCAAGGGGGCGGCTAATGAAAAACTGTTTTTT	CAWSKGAANEKLFF
TRBV5-8	TRBJ1-2	.	.	TGTGCCAGCAGTTCAGGGGTCGGGGGCTACACCTTC	CASSSGVGGYTF
TRBV5-1	TRBJ1-6	.	.	TGCGCCAGCAGCTTGGAGCCAGGGTGGGATTCACCCCTCCACTTT	CASSLEPGWDSPLHF
TRBV7-8	TRBJ2-6	TRBD2	.	TGTGCCAGCAGCTTACTAGGACTAGCGGGCCATACTCCCCCTGGGGCCAACGTCCTGACTTTC	CASSLLGLAGHTPPGANVLTF
TRBV24-1	TRBJ1-2	.	.	TGTGCCACCAGTGATGACTGGACAAACTATGGCTACACCTTC	CATSDDWTNYGYTF
TRBV6-5	TRBJ2-7	TRBD1	once	TGTGCCAGCACCAGAGGAGAACAGGGGAACTACGAGCAGTACTTC	CASTRGEQGNYEQYF
TRBV4-1	TRBJ1-6	.	.	TGCGCCAGCAGCCCAACGGCAGGGACCTATAATTCACCCCTCCACTTT	CASSPTAGTYNSPLHF
TRBV6-6	TRBJ1-2	TRBD1	.	TGTGCCAGCAGCCTACAGGGGGATGGCTACACCTTC	CASSLQGDGYTF
TRBV10-3	TRBJ2-7	TRBD1	.	TGTGCCATCAGAGAGGGACAGGGGGCCCGCGAGCAGTACTTC	CAIREGQGAREQYF
TRBV9	TRBJ1-3	TRBD1	.	TGTGCCAGCAGCGGAGGGACAGCAAAACAGGGAAACACCATATATTTT	CASSGGTAKQGNTIYF
TRBV20-1	TRBJ2-1	.	.	TGCAGTGCTATACAGTACAATGAGCAGTTCTTC	CSAIQYNEQFF
TRBV4-3	TRBJ2-3	TRBD1	.	TGCGCCAGCAGCCAAGTAGGGACAGGGGGCACAGATACGCAGTATTTT	CASSQVGTGGTDTQYF
TRBV5-1	TRBJ2-2	TRBD2	.	TGCGCCACCCCGCTGGCTAGCGGGTTCACCGGGGAGCTGTTTTTT	CATPLASGFTGELFF
TRBV12-5	TRBJ1-2	.	once	TGTGCTAGTGGTACGGGGGAGACAGTTTATGGCTACACCTTC	CASGTGETVYGYTF
TRBV19	TRBJ1-1	.	.	TGTGCCAGTAGTTGGAGGGGCACTGAAGCTTTCTTT	CASSWRGTEAFF
TRBV27	TRBJ2-5	TRBD2	.	TGTGCCAGCAGTTTATTTAGCGGGGGCCAACCACAAGAGACCCAGTACTTC	CASSLFSGGQPQETQYF
TRBV3-1/TRBV3-2	TRBJ2-1	TRBD2	once	TGTGCCAGCAGCCAATTGTCTAGCGGGGGGAGGGGACAGTTCTTC	CASSQLSSGGRGQFF
TRBV5-1	TRBJ1-1	.	.	TGCGCCAGCAGCTTGGCGGCAGGGCAGAACACTGAAGCTTTCTTT	CASSLAAGQNTEAFF
TRBV6-1	TRBJ1-2	TRBD1	.	TGTGCCAGCAGTGAATGGGGGACAGCTACTAACTATGGCTACACCTTC	CASSEWGTATNYGYTF
TRBV9	TRBJ2-5	TRBD1	.	TGTGCCAGCAGCGTAGGGGGACAGGGGGCGAGAGAGACCCAGTACTTC	CASSVGGQGARETQYF
TRBV12-3/TRBV12-4	TRBJ1-2	.	.	TGTGCCAGCAGTTTGGGGGGGCTGGATGGCTACACCTTC	CASSLGGLDGYTF
TRBV9	TRBJ1-2	TRBD1	.	TGTGCCAGCAGCGGTTCGACAGGGGACTATGGCTACACCTTC	CASSGSTGDYGYTF
TRBV7-8	TRBJ1-1	.	few	TGTGCCAGCAGCTTAGCCCGACATCTGAACACTGAAGCTTTCTTT	CASSLARHLNTEAFF
TRBV12-5	TRBJ1-3	.	.	TGTGCTAGTGGTTTGGCCGACATCTCTGGAAACACCATATATTTT	CASGLADISGNTIYF